The 15 T cell receptor beta chains reported below all come from one sample, sequenced in a study of molecular identifiers for immune sequencing clone quantification. MiXCR, applied by TCRdb to the PCR reads, yields one record per CDR3 protein. Of about 510,000 distinct CDR3 sequences listed, roughly 26% are singletons. Sample: naive CD8+ T cells from blood, with Jurkat cell RNA spiked in. Indicated subset: FACS-sorted CD8+CD4-CCR7+CD45RA+ naive T cells. The receptors were gathered from a human donor in good health. Some libraries in this study had Jurkat cell RNA spiked in.

This clonotype was recorded many times. This sequence joins TRBV4-1 and TRBJ2-5; D unresolved. The CDR3 has 14 residues. Trimming took off 3 bases at V and 9 bases at J, with 17 bases between the two ends. Looked up from germline, CDR1 is MGHRA and CDR2 is YSYEKL. The CDR3 region has the DNA TGCGCCAGCAGCCAGTCCCCCCTGTCGGACGCCCAGTACTTC. As protein: CASSQSPLSDAQYF.

The chain has TRBV4-1 and TRBJ2-7; 10 bases match TRBD1. V trimming: 0 bases; J trimming: 4 bases; junction bases outside the gene matches: 6. Germline assignment: CDR1 MGHRA and CDR2 YSYEKL. The CDR3 has 16 residues. The CDR3 here is CASSQDLGQGGYEQYF. CDR3 bases: TGCGCCAGCAGCCAAGATCTAGGACAGGGGGGTTACGAGCAGTACTTC.

Details on this clonotype: This may be a read error: a much more frequent sequence differs by one nucleotide. CDR3 sequence: CASSSEGPYEQYF. For the CDR3, the DNA is TGTGCCAGCAGCTCAGAGGGCCCCTACGAGCAGTACTTC. The gene calls are TRBV7-9 and TRBJ2-7; D is perhaps TRBD2 (5 bases). The germline V gene has CDR1 SEHNR and CDR2 FQNEAQ (reference sequence). V gave up 4 bases and J gave up 2 bases, with 9 bases separating them. The CDR3 sequence is 13 residues long.

The rearrangement links TRBV12-3 or TRBV12-4 to TRBJ1-4; D remains ambiguous. Trimming shortened V by 6 bases and J by 7 bases, and 12 bases separated the two germline ends. This CDR3 spans 13 amino acids. DNA of the CDR3: TGTGCCAGCAGGGTCGGTCTAGGTGAAAAACTGTTTTTT. This translates into CASRVGLGEKLFF.

With respect to this clonotype: A much larger clone differs by one base, so this may be a read error. The gene calls are TRBV2 and TRBJ1-2; no clear D gene. The CDR3 consists of 15 residues. In germline, CDR1 is SNHLY, CDR2 FYNNEI. Trimming removed 7 bases at V and 1 base at J, with 16 bases between. The chain's CDR3 is CASIGSQTDNYGYTF. CDR3 DNA sequence: TGTGCCAGCATCGGGTCCCAAACTGATAACTATGGCTACACCTTC.

Turning to this clonotype: One end of the junction varies from germline; a read error may be responsible. The V and J genes are TRBV11-2 and TRBJ1-4; 8 positions agree with TRBD1. The CDR3 totals 14 residues. Germline loops: CDR1 SGHAT, CDR2 FQNNGV. CDR3 protein: CGSSYPGGIEKLFF. Written as DNA, the CDR3 is TGTGGCAGCAGCTACCCAGGGGGCATTGAAAAACTGTTTTTT.

The DNA of the CDR3 is TGTGCCAGCAGTCCGATGATAGCGGGATCGAATAATGAGCAGTTCTTC. Amino acids: CASSPMIAGSNNEQFF. The chain is built from TRBV12-3 or TRBV12-4 and TRBJ2-1, with 8 bases identical to TRBD2. The J segment lost 7 bases and the V segment lost 5 bases, leaving 13 bases of the junction unmatched. The CDR3 has 16 residues.

The genes are TRBV14 and TRBJ1-5; D may be TRBD1 (6 bases). Germline V gives CDR1 SGHDN, CDR2 FVKESK. This CDR3 has 16 amino acids. V was shortened by 1 base and J by 4 bases, with 14 bases between the two germline ends. CDR3 DNA: TGTGCCAGCAGCCAAGTTTCTGGACAGACAAATCAGCCCCAGCATTTT. It specifies CASSQVSGQTNQPQHF.

Ten or more counts support this clonotype. V usage is TRBV6-5 and J usage is TRBJ2-5, with TRBD1 as a possible D gene (6 bases). V was trimmed by 6 bases and J by 5 bases, leaving 13 bases between them. The germline V gene has CDR1 MNHEY and CDR2 SVGAGI. The CDR3 length is 13 residues. The CDR3 sequence: CASRSGVLETQYF. The CDR3 DNA reads TGTGCCAGCAGGTCAGGGGTTCTCGAGACCCAGTACTTC.

As to this clonotype: Given a much more abundant clone one base away, this may be a read error. The rearrangement joins TRBV7-9 to TRBJ2-5; D call uncertain. The germline V gene encodes CDR1 SEHNR and CDR2 FQNEAQ (reference sequence). There are 15 residues in the CDR3. The CDR3 loop is CASNLGWAKQETQYF. The CDR3 DNA reads as TGTGCCAGCAACTTAGGTTGGGCAAAGCAAGAGACCCAGTACTTC.

This clonotype was seen at least ten times. The chain employs TRBV7-2 and TRBJ1-6, with D possibly being TRBD1 (5 bases). This CDR3 has 14 residues. The V gene lost 5 bases and the J gene lost 7 bases, with 12 bases spanning the gap. Germline V lookup: CDR1 SGHTA, CDR2 FQGNSA. CDR3 amino acids: CASSVYGGNSPLHF. The CDR3 region has the DNA TGTGCCAGCAGCGTTTACGGGGGAAATTCACCCCTCCACTTT.

Regarding this clonotype: One base away lies a much larger clone, so this may be a sequencing read error. This sequence joins TRBV4-3 and TRBJ1-3, with TRBD1 matching over 7 bases. The CDR3 contains 15 residues. Germline loops: CDR1 LGHNA, CDR2 YSLEER. The CDR3 sequence: CANSQGTASGNTIYF. DNA of the CDR3: TGCGCCAACAGCCAAGGGACAGCCTCTGGAAACACCATATATTTT.

This chain connects TRBV27 to TRBJ2-5, with 8 bases aligning to TRBD1. Germline CDR1 MNHEY, CDR2 SMNVEV (reference sequence). V lost 7 bases and J lost 5; bases outside the gene matches: 12. The CDR3 has 15 amino acids. Here the CDR3 reads CASNFQGAREETQYF. Written as DNA, the CDR3 is TGTGCCAGCAATTTTCAGGGGGCCCGGGAGGAGACCCAGTACTTC.

This sequence joins TRBV27 and TRBJ2-7; 7 positions match TRBD2. Trimming cost V 2 bases and J 3 bases; bases outside gene matches: 4. The CDR3 contains 14 residues. Germline V CDR1 and CDR2: MNHEY, SMNVEV (reference sequence). CDR3: CASSLAGEYYEQYF. The DNA for the CDR3 is TGTGCCAGCAGTTTAGCGGGAGAGTACTACGAGCAGTACTTC.

The chain couples TRBV7-2 to TRBJ2-3; 8 bases fit TRBD1. CDR1 SGHTA and CDR2 FQGNSA come from the germline V gene. V gave up 4 bases and J gave up 2 bases; unmatched junction bases: 5. The CDR3 runs 15 residues. The CDR3 bases are TGTGCCAGCAGCTCGTGGGACAGGCTCACAGATACGCAGTATTTT. This translates into CASSSWDRLTDTQYF.